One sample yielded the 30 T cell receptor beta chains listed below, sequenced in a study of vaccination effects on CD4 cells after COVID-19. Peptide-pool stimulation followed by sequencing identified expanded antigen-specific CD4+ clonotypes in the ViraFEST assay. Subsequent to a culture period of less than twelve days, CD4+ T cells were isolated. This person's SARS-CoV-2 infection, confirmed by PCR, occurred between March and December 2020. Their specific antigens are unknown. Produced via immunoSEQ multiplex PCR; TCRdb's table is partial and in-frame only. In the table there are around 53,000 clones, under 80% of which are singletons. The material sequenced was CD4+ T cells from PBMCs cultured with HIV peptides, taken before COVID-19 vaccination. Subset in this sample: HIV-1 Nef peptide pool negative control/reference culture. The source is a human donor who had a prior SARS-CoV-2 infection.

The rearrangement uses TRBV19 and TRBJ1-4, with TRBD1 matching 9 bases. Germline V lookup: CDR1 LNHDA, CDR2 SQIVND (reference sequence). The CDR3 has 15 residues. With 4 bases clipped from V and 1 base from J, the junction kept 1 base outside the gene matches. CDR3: CASSTDRGTNEKLFF. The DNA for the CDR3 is TGTGCCAGTAGTACGGACAGGGGAACTAATGAAAAACTGTTTTTT.

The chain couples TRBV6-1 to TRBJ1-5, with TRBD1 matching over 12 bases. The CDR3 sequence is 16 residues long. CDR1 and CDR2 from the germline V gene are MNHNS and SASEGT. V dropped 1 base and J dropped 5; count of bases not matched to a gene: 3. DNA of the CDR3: TGTGCCAGCAGTGAAGGGGGGACAGGGGGCTATCAGCCCCAGCATTTT. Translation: CASSEGGTGGYQPQHF.

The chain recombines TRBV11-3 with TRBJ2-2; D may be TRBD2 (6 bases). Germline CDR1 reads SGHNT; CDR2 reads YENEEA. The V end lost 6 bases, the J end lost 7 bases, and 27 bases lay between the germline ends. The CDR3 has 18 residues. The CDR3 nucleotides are TGTGCCAGCAGATCCCGAGTCAGGGAGGTATACCATGGCGGGGAGCTGTTTTTT. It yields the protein CASRSRVREVYHGGELFF.

The CDR3 DNA follows: TGTGCCAGCAGCTCACCTGACGGTCCCCTCACCGGGGAGCTGTTTTTT. This gives the protein CASSSPDGPLTGELFF. The genes are TRBV7-9 and TRBJ2-2; D unresolved. The CDR3 totals 16 residues. Between the trimmed V and J ends, which lost 4 bases and 4 bases, there was a span of 16 bases. Germline lookup yields CDR1 SEHNR and CDR2 FQNEAQ (reference sequence).

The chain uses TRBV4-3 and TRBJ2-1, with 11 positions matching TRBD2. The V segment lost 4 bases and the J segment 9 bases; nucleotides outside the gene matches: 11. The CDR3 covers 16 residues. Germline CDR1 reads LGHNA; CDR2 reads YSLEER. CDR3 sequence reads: CASSRQLAGAVPEQFF. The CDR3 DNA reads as TGCGCCAGCAGCCGCCAACTAGCGGGAGCGGTCCCTGAGCAGTTCTTC.

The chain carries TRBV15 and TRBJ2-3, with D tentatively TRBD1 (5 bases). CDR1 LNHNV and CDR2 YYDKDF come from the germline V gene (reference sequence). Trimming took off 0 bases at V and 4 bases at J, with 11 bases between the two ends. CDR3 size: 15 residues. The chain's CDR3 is CATSRDQGGADTQYF. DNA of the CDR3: TGTGCCACCAGCAGAGATCAGGGTGGGGCAGATACGCAGTATTTT.

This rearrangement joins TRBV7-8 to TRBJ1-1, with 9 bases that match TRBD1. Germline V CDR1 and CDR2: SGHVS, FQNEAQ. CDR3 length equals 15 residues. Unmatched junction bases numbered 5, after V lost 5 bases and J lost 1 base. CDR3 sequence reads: CASSGRDRANTEAFF. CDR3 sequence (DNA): TGTGCCAGCAGCGGGAGGGACAGGGCGAACACTGAAGCTTTCTTT. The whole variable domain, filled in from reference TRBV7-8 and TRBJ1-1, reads GAGVSQSPRYKVAKRGQDVALRCDPISGHVSLFWYQQALGQGPEFLTYFQNEAQLDKSGLPSDRFFAERPEGSVSTLKIQRTQQEDSAVYLCASSGRDRANTEAFFGQGTRLTVV.

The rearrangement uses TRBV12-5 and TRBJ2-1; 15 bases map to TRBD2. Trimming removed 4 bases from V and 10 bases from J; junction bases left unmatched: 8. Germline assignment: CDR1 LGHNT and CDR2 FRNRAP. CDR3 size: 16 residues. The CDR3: CASGSGLAGGPWEQFF. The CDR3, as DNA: TGTGCTAGTGGTTCCGGACTAGCGGGGGGGCCGTGGGAGCAGTTCTTC.

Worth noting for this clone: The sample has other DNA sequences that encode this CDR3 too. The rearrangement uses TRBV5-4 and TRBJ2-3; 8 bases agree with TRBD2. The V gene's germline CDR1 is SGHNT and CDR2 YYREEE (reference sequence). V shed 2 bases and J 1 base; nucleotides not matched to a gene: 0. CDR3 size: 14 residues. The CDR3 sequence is CASSLAGGTDTQYF. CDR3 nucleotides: TGTGCCAGCAGCTTAGCGGGGGGCACAGATACGCAGTATTTT.

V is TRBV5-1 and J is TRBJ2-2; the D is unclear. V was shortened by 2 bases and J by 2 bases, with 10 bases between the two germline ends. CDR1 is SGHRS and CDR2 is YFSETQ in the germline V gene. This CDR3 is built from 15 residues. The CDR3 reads CASSFEQLNTGELFF. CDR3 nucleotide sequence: TGCGCCAGCAGCTTCGAACAGTTAAACACCGGGGAGCTGTTTTTT.

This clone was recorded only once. CDR3 sequence (DNA): TGTGCCAGCAGTGAAGGGGCAGGCGAGAGGACACTGTTTTTT. It yields the protein CASSEGAGERTLFF. The V call is TRBV6-1, the J call TRBJ1-4; D is unclear. Germline lookup yields CDR1 MNHNS and CDR2 SASEGT. Deletions cut 1 base from V and 13 bases from J, with 16 bases between. The CDR3 extends over 14 amino acids.

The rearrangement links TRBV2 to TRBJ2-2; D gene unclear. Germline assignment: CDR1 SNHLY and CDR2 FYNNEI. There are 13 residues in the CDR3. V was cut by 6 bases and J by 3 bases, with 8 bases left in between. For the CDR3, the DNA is TGTGCCAGCAGCGCGGTCGACACCGGGGAGCTGTTTTTT. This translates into CASSAVDTGELFF. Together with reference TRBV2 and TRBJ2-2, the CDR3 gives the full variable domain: EPEVTQTPSHQVTQMGQEVILRCVPISNHLYFYWYRQILGQKVEFLVSFYNNEISEKSEIFDDQFSVERPDGSNFTLKIRSTKLEDSAMYFCASSAVDTGELFFGEGSRLTVL.

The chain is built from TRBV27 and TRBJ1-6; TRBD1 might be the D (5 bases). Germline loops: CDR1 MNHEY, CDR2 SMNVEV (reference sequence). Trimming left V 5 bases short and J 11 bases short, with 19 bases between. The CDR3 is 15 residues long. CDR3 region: CASSGWAGNETPLHF. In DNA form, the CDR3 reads TGTGCCAGCAGTGGATGGGCAGGGAACGAGACACCCCTCCACTTT.

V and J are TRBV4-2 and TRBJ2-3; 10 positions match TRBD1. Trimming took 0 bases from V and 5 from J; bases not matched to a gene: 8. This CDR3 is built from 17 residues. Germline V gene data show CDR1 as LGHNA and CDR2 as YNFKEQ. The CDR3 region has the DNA TGTGCCAGCAGCCAAGAAAGGGACAGGGGATGGGGAGATACGCAGTATTTT. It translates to CASSQERDRGWGDTQYF.

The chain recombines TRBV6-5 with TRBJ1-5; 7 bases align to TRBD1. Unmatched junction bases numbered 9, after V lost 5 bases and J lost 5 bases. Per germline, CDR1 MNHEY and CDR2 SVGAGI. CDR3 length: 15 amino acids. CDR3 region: CASSRGQAGDQPQHF. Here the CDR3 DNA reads TGTGCCAGCAGTCGAGGACAGGCGGGGGATCAGCCCCAGCATTTT.

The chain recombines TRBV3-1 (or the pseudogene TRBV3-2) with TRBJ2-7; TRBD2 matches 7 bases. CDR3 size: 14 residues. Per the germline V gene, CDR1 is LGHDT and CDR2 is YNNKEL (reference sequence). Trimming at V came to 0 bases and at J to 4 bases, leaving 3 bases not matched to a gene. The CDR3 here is CASSQDGGGYEQYF. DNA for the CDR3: TGTGCCAGCAGCCAAGATGGGGGGGGTTACGAGCAGTACTTC.

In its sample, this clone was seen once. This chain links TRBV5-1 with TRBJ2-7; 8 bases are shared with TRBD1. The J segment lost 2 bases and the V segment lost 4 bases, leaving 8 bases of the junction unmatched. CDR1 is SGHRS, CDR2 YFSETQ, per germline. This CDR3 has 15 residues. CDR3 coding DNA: TGCGCCAGCAGCCCGAATGGACAGGGACCCTACGAGCAGTACTTC. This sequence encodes CASSPNGQGPYEQYF. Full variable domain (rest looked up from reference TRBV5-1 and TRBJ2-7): KAGVTQTPRYLIKTRGQQVTLSCSPISGHRSVSWYQQTPGQGLQFLFEYFSETQRNKGNFPGRFSGRQFSNSRSEMNVSTLELGDSALYLCASSPNGQGPYEQYFGPGTRLTVT.

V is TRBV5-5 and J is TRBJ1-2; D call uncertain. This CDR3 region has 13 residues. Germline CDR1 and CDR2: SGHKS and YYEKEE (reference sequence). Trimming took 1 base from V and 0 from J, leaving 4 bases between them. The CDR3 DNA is TGTGCCAGCAGCTTGTGGACTAACTATGGCTACACCTTC. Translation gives CASSLWTNYGYTF.

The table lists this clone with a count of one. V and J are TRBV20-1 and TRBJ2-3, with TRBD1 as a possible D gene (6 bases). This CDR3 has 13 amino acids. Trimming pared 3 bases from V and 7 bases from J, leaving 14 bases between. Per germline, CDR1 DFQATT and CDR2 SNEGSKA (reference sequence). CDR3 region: CSASATGTNTQYF. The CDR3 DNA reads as TGCAGTGCTAGTGCAACAGGGACGAATACGCAGTATTTT.

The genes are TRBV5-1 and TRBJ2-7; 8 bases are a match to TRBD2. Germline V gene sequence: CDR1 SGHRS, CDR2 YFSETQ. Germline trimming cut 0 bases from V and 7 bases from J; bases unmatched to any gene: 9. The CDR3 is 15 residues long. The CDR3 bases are TGCGCCAGCAGCTTGGAAGCGGGAGTGGGAAGGGAGCAGTACTTC. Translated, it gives CASSLEAGVGREQYF.

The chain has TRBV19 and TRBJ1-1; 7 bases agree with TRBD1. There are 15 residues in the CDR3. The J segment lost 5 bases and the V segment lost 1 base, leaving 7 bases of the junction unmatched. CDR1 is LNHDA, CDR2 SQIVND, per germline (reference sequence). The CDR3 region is CASSIVPGGYTEAFF. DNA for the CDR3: TGTGCCAGTAGTATAGTTCCAGGGGGTTATACTGAAGCTTTCTTT. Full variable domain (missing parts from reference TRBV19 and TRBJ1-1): DGGITQSPKYLFRKEGQNVTLSCEQNLNHDAMYWYRQDPGQGLRLIYYSQIVNDFQKGDIAEGYSVSREKKESFPLTVTSAQKNPTAFYLCASSIVPGGYTEAFFGQGTRLTVV.

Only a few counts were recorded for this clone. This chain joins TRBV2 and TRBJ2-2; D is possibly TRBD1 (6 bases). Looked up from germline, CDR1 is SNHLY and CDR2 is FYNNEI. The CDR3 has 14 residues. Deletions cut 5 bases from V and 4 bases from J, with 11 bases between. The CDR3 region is CASSLDRFTGELFF. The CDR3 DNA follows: TGTGCCAGCAGTCTCGACAGGTTCACCGGGGAGCTGTTTTTT. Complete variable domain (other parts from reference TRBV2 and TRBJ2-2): EPEVTQTPSHQVTQMGQEVILRCVPISNHLYFYWYRQILGQKVEFLVSFYNNEISEKSEIFDDQFSVERPDGSNFTLKIRSTKLEDSAMYFCASSLDRFTGELFFGEGSRLTVL.

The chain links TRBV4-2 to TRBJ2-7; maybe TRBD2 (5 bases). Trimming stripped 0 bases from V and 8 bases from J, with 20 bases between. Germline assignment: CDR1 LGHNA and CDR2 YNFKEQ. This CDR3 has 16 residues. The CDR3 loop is CASSQEGGSGSTKQYF. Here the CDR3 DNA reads TGTGCCAGCAGCCAAGAAGGAGGCTCTGGCTCCACCAAGCAGTACTTC.

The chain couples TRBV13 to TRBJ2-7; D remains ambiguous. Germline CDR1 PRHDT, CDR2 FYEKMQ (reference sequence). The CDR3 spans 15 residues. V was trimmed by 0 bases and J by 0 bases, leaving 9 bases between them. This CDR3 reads CASSLGLVNSYEQYF. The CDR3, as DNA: TGTGCCAGCAGCTTAGGCCTTGTCAACTCCTACGAGCAGTACTTC.

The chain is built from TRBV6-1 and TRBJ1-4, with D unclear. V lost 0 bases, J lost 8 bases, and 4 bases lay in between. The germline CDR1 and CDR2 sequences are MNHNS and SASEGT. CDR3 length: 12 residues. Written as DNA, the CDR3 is TGTGCCAGCAGTGAAGCGGTCGAAAAACTGTTTTTT. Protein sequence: CASSEAVEKLFF.

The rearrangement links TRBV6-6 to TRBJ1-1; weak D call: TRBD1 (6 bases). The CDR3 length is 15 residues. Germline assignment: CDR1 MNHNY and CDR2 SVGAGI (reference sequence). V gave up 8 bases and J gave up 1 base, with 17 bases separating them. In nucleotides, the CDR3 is TGTGCCAGCGTAGGCCACCAGACAGGGAACACTGAAGCTTTCTTT. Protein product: CASVGHQTGNTEAFF.

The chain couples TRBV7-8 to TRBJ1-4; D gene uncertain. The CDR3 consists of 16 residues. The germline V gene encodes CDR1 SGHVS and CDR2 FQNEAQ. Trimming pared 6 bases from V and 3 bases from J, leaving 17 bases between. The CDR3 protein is CASSPRGPGANEKLFF. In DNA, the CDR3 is TGTGCCAGCAGTCCCCGAGGCCCAGGTGCTAATGAAAAACTGTTTTTT. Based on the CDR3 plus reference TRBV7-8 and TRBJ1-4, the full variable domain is GAGVSQSPRYKVAKRGQDVALRCDPISGHVSLFWYQQALGQGPEFLTYFQNEAQLDKSGLPSDRFFAERPEGSVSTLKIQRTQQEDSAVYLCASSPRGPGANEKLFFGSGTQLSVL.

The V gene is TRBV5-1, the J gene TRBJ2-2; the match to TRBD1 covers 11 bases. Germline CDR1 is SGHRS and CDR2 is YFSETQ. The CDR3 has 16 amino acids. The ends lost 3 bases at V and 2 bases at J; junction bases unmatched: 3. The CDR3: CASSSGTGGNTGELFF. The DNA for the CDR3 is TGCGCCAGCAGCTCCGGGACAGGGGGTAACACCGGGGAGCTGTTTTTT. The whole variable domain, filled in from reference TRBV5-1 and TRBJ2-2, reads KAGVTQTPRYLIKTRGQQVTLSCSPISGHRSVSWYQQTPGQGLQFLFEYFSETQRNKGNFPGRFSGRQFSNSRSEMNVSTLELGDSALYLCASSSGTGGNTGELFFGEGSRLTVL.

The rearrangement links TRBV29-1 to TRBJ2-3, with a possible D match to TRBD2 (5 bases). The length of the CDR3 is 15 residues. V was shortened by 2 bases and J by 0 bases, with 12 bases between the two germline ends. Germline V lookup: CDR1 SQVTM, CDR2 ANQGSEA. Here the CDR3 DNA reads TGCAGCGTTGAACGGGGTTACTCTAGCACAGATACGCAGTATTTT. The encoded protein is CSVERGYSSTDTQYF.

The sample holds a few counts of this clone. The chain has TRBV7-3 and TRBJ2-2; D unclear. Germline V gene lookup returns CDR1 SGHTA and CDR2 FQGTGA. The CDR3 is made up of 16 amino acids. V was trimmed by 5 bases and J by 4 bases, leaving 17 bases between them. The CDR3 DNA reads TGTGCCAGCAGCCCATGGGCGGAAGCTGGCACCGGGGAGCTGTTTTTT. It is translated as CASSPWAEAGTGELFF. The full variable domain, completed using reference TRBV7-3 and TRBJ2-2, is GAGVSQTPSNKVTEKGKYVELRCDPISGHTALYWYRQSLGQGPEFLIYFQGTGAADDSGLPNDRFFAVRPEGSVSTLKIQRTERGDSAVYLCASSPWAEAGTGELFFGEGSRLTVL.